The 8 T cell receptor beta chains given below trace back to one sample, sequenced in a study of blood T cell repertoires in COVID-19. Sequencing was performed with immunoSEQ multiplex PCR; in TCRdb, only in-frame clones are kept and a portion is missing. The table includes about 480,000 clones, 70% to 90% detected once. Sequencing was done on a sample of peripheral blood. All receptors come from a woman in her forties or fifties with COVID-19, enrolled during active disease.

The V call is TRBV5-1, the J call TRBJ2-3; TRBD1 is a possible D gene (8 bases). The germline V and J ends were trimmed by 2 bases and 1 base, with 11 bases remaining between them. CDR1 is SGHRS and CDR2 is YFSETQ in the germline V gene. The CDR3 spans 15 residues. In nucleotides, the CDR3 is TGCGCCAGCAGCTTTACAGGGGGGGGCACAGATACGCAGTATTTT. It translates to CASSFTGGGTDTQYF.

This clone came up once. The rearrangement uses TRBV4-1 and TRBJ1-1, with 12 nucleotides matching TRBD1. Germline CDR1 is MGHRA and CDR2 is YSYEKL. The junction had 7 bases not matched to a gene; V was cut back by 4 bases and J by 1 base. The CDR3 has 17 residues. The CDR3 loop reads CASSPGTGGFSNTEAFF. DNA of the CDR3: TGCGCCAGCAGCCCTGGGACAGGGGGCTTTTCGAACACTGAAGCTTTCTTT.

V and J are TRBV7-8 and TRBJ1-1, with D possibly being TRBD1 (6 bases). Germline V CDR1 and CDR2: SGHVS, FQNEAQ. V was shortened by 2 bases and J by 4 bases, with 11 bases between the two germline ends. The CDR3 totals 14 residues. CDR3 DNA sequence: TGTGCCAGCAGCTTATTGAGGGGGAGCACTGAAGCTTTCTTT. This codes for CASSLLRGSTEAFF.

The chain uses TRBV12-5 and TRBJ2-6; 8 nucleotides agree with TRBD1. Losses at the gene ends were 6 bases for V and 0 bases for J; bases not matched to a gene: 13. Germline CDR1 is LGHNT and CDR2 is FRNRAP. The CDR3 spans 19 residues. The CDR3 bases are TGTGCTAGTGGAACGGGGCCTGGACAGGGCGTCTCTGGGGCCAACGTCCTGACTTTC. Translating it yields CASGTGPGQGVSGANVLTF.

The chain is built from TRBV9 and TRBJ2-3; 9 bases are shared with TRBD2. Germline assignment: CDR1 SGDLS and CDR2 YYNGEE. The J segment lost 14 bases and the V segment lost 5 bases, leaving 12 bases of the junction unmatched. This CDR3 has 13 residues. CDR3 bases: TGTGCCAGCAGTCGTCCCCCTAGCGGGGCTATGTATTTT. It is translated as CASSRPPSGAMYF.

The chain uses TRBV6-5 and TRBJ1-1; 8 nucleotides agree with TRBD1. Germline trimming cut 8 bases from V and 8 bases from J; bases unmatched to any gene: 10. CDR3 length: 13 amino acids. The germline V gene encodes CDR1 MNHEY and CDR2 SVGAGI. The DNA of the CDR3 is TGTGCCAGCGCAAGGACAGGGCCCACCGAAGCTTTCTTT. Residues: CASARTGPTEAFF.

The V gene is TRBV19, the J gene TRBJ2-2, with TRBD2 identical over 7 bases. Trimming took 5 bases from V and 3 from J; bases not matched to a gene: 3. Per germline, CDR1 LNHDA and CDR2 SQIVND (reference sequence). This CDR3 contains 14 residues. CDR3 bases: TGTGCCAGTAGTCGTCTAGCGGACACCGGGGAGCTGTTTTTT. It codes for CASSRLADTGELFF.

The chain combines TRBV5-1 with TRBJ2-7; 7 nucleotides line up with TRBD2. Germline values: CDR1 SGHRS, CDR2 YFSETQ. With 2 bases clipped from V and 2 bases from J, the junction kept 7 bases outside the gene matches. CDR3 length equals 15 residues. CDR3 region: CASSLGAGETYEQYF. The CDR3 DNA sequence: TGCGCCAGCAGCTTAGGTGCGGGGGAAACCTACGAGCAGTACTTC.